The entry below describes one T cell receptor beta chain. The data are from a study of human T cells and chemical hapten exposure. This sample's time point: pre-sensitization, week 0. Sample treatment: therapeutic diphenylcyclopropenone sensitization with weekly scalp DPC. TCRdb reanalysed the RACE reads using MiXCR and keeps one entry per CDR3 protein. The profile shows about 380,000 distinct CDR3 sequences, roughly 5% of them singletons. Germline V CDR1 and CDR2: SGHTA, FQGTGA. V shed 8 bases, J shed 1 base, and the junction held 3 bases outside the gene matches. CDR3 length: 13 amino acids. The sample in question was whole blood, obtained in connection with sensitization to the hapten diphenylcyclopropenone (DPC). The chain carries TRBV7-3 and TRBJ2-3; 7 bases agree with TRBD2. This sequence originates from a woman aged 50 to 65 with alopecia areata. Some clones in this sample may be carry-over from other donors' samples. In nucleotides, the CDR3 is TGTGCCAGCCGGGGGGTGGGCACAGATACGCAGTATTTT. This gives the protein CASRGVGTDTQYF.